This T cell receptor (beta chain) was obtained from a study of T cell changes during pregnancy in multiple sclerosis. A single count supports this clone. Data came from immunoSEQ multiplex PCR; TCRdb stores just in-frame clones and leaves some out. Of fewer than 60,000 clones listed, 80% to 95% are singletons. CDR3 length equals 16 residues. Germline V gene data show CDR1 as SGDLS and CDR2 as YYNGEE. V was clipped by 4 bases and J by 0 bases; unmatched bases: 6. The source was peripheral blood, collected in the third trimester of pregnancy. The source is a female donor in good health, enrolled as a control in a pregnancy study. V usage is TRBV9 and J usage is TRBJ1-2, with 10 bases lining up with TRBD1. CDR3 sequence reads: CASSPGQGTTNYGYTF. The DNA of the CDR3 is TGTGCCAGCAGCCCGGGACAGGGGACGACTAACTATGGCTACACCTTC.